The 8 T cell receptor beta chains below come from one sample, sequenced in a study of monozygotic twins with inflammatory bowel disease. TCRdb reprocessed the 5' RACE reads, keeping one entry per CDR3 protein, no DNA. The data include approximately 420,000 distinct CDR3 sequences; the top ten clones carry less than 2.5%. Sequenced: blood. Receptor source: a human donor with ulcerative colitis or Crohn's disease, or a healthy co-twin of an affected twin (not recorded which).

The chain couples TRBV5-1 to TRBJ2-5. Germline V gene sequence: CDR1 SGHRS, CDR2 YFSETQ. The CDR3 sequence is 12 residues long. The CDR3 is CASSLSKQTQYF.

This chain joins TRBV7-2 and TRBJ1-2; there is no DNA to check the TCRdb D call of TRBD1. The germline V gene has CDR1 SGHTA and CDR2 FQGNSA. The CDR3 has 14 residues. The CDR3 protein is CASRDQGTVSGYTF.

V and J are TRBV27 and TRBJ1-2. The germline V gene has CDR1 MNHEY and CDR2 SMNVEV (reference sequence). This CDR3 contains 14 residues. The CDR3 loop reads CASSFRQTNYGYTF.

The rearrangement links TRBV7-2 to TRBJ2-7; the TCRdb call, TRBD1, lacks DNA for checking. Germline V gene data show CDR1 as SGHTA and CDR2 as FQGNSA. This CDR3 has 14 amino acids. CDR3 residues: CASSLGQGVYEQYF.

This chain connects TRBV20-1 to TRBJ2-7; the D call from TCRdb, TRBD2, cannot be confirmed without DNA. CDR1 and CDR2 from the germline V gene are DFQATT and SNEGSKA (reference sequence). CDR3 length equals 15 residues. This CDR3 reads CSAKSGTSGGYEQYF.

This chain uses TRBV5-6 with TRBJ1-2; the D gene TCRdb calls, TRBD1, cannot be checked with no DNA. The germline CDR1 and CDR2 sequences are SGHDT and YYEEEE. CDR3 length: 12 residues. The CDR3 region is CASSQDSYGYTF.

This sequence joins TRBV6-1 and TRBJ1-1. This CDR3 is built from 14 residues. In germline, CDR1 is MNHNS, CDR2 SASEGT. The CDR3 reads CASRRGDISTEAFF.

J is TRBJ1-5 and V is TRBV12-3 or TRBV12-4; without DNA, the TCRdb call of TRBD1 cannot be checked. CDR3 length: 16 residues. The CDR3 sequence is CASSLVGDRVNQPQHF.